A single sample is the source of the 32 T cell receptor beta chains below, sequenced in a study of blood T cells in healthy people across ages. A second PCR, run for about 6 to 11 cycles, used a sample-barcoded 5' primer plus a J-beta primer mix. TCRdb recomputed calls from the 5' RACE reads with MiXCR, one row per CDR3 protein. The sample contains about 620,000 distinct CDR3 sequences, under 25% of which appear only once. The specimen was blood. The source of these receptors is a man aged 70 or older in good health.

The chain combines TRBV20-1 with TRBJ2-5; weak D call: TRBD2 (7 bases). There are 16 residues in the CDR3. Trimming took off 3 bases at V and 2 bases at J, with 19 bases between the two ends. Germline CDR1 DFQATT, CDR2 SNEGSKA (reference sequence). The CDR3 protein is CSASHERDTEQETQYF. The CDR3 coding sequence is TGCAGTGCTAGTCATGAGCGGGACACCGAACAAGAGACCCAGTACTTC.

The count of this clonotype is one. The conserved closing phenylalanine or tryptophan is absent in this CDR3, likely reflecting a read error. The chain uses TRBV5-1 and TRBJ2-1, with 13 positions matching TRBD2. Germline trimming cut 3 bases from V and 7 bases from J; bases unmatched to any gene: 7. The CDR3 loop spans 16 amino acids. Germline V gene lookup returns CDR1 SGHRS and CDR2 YFSETQ. The CDR3 nucleotides read TGCGCCAGCAGCTCGGAAGGACTAGCGGGAGTTAATGAGCAGTTCCTC. Its protein is CASSSEGLAGVNEQFL.

Only a few counts were recorded for this clonotype. This sequence joins TRBV5-1 and TRBJ2-1, with a possible D match to TRBD1 (6 bases). Germline lookup yields CDR1 SGHRS and CDR2 YFSETQ. The CDR3 runs 17 residues. The V and J ends lost 5 bases and 0 bases respectively, with 18 bases between them. DNA for the CDR3: TGCGCCAGCAGTATGGGGGCTAGCCCTAGCTCCTACAATGAGCAGTTCTTC. As protein: CASSMGASPSSYNEQFF.

This clonotype was seen more than once but under ten times. In DNA form, the CDR3 reads TGTGCCAGCAGTCAAAGGGGGCATCTGTACTTC. This translates into CASSQRGHLYF. This rearrangement joins TRBV7-2 to TRBJ2-5; 7 bases align to TRBD1. J lost 13 bases, V lost 6 bases, and 8 bases had no gene match. This CDR3 spans 11 amino acids. Looked up from germline, CDR1 is SGHTA and CDR2 is FQGNSA.

The rearrangement uses TRBV6-2 or TRBV6-3 and TRBJ2-7, with 8 bases identical to TRBD2. Looked up from germline, CDR1 is MNHEY and CDR2 is SVGEGT. Trimming cost V 4 bases and J 2 bases; bases outside gene matches: 10. The CDR3 has 16 residues. CDR3 nucleotides: TGTGCCAGCAGTTCCCCTCGACAGCGGGGGACCTACGAGCAGTACTTC. Translating it yields CASSSPRQRGTYEQYF.

This chain uses TRBV10-3 with TRBJ2-3, with 9 bases matching TRBD2. CDR3 length: 18 residues. V was pared by 5 bases and J by 0 bases, with 12 bases of the junction left unmatched. Germline CDR1 and CDR2: ENHRY and SYGVKD. DNA for the CDR3: TGTGCCATCAGTTGGGGCGCGCGGGAGGGATCTAGCACAGATACGCAGTATTTT. This encodes CAISWGAREGSSTDTQYF.

The chain joins TRBV19 to TRBJ2-2, with D perhaps matching TRBD2 (7 bases). The CDR3 sequence is 12 residues long. Germline V CDR1 and CDR2: LNHDA, SQIVND (reference sequence). The V gene lost 10 bases and the J gene lost 4 bases, with 10 bases spanning the gap. The CDR3 protein is CATGEGTGELFF. The DNA for the CDR3 is TGTGCCACAGGGGAGGGCACCGGGGAGCTGTTTTTT.

This clonotype was detected only a few times. Relative to the germline gene, one junction end is altered; a read error may explain this. The gene calls are TRBV6-5 and TRBJ1-6, with 12 bases identical to TRBD1. This CDR3 spans 20 amino acids. Germline V gene sequence: CDR1 MNHEY, CDR2 SVGAGI. CDR3 residues: CVSSSGRGTGGASKNSPLHF. The CDR3, as DNA: TGTGTCAGCAGTTCCGGGCGGGGGACAGGGGGCGCCTCTAAGAATTCACCCCTCCACTTT.

This clonotype was detected ten times or more. This rearrangement joins TRBV14 to TRBJ2-7; TRBD1 aligns across 8 bases. This CDR3 comprises 15 residues. The trim removed 6 bases at V and 4 bases at J, leaving 11 bases unmatched. Germline V gene sequence: CDR1 SGHDN, CDR2 FVKESK. CDR3 in DNA: TGTGCCAGCAGTCATCCCCCAGGGGGCGGATACGAGCAGTACTTC. Protein product: CASSHPPGGGYEQYF.

The rearrangement joins TRBV28 to TRBJ2-7; D gene unclear. V was clipped by 6 bases and J by 9 bases, with 15 bases between them. CDR3 length: 12 amino acids. Germline V gene sequence: CDR1 MDHEN, CDR2 SYDVKM. The CDR3 reads CASSSLFGGQYF. DNA of the CDR3: TGTGCCAGCAGCAGTTTGTTTGGTGGGCAGTACTTC.

This rearrangement joins TRBV27 to TRBJ1-4; maybe TRBD1 (6 bases). V gave up 6 bases and J gave up 0 bases, with 11 bases separating them. This CDR3 contains 15 residues. CDR1 is MNHEY and CDR2 is SMNVEV in the germline V gene (reference sequence). CDR3 protein: CASRSEGATNEKLFF. The CDR3 DNA sequence: TGTGCCAGCAGATCCGAGGGGGCAACTAATGAAAAACTGTTTTTT.

The chain recombines TRBV7-9 with TRBJ1-6, with D hard to call. Germline assignment: CDR1 SEHNR and CDR2 FQNEAQ (reference sequence). The V and J ends lost 8 bases and 9 bases respectively, with 14 bases between them. The CDR3 is made up of 13 amino acids. The CDR3 nucleotides read TGTGCCAGCGACGACATCCTGATTTCACCCCTCCACTTT. Translated: CASDDILISPLHF.

This clonotype was seen more than once but under ten times. The gene calls are TRBV28 and TRBJ2-2; D might be TRBD2 (7 bases). The V and J ends lost 2 bases and 4 bases respectively, with 14 bases between them. There are 16 residues in the CDR3. Germline V lookup: CDR1 MDHEN, CDR2 SYDVKM. The CDR3 protein is CASSLLGGRVTGELFF. The DNA of the CDR3 is TGTGCCAGCAGTTTACTGGGGGGGCGGGTCACCGGGGAGCTGTTTTTT.

This chain connects TRBV12-3 or TRBV12-4 to TRBJ2-3, with no clear D. Between the trimmed V and J ends, which lost 7 bases and 6 bases, there was a span of 14 bases. This CDR3 is built from 13 residues. CDR3 loop: CASKNSPMDTQYF. The CDR3 DNA reads TGTGCCAGCAAAAACTCCCCGATGGATACGCAGTATTTT.

This sequence joins TRBV20-1 and TRBJ2-7; 9 nucleotides agree with TRBD2. Trimming at V came to 4 bases and at J to 7 bases, leaving 14 bases not matched to a gene. This CDR3 has 15 residues. Germline V gene lookup returns CDR1 DFQATT and CDR2 SNEGSKA (reference sequence). The CDR3 region is CSAIGTGTSRSEQYF. In DNA, the CDR3 is TGCAGTGCTATAGGAACCGGGACTAGCCGCAGTGAGCAGTACTTC.

The V gene is TRBV12-3 or TRBV12-4, the J gene TRBJ1-5; D is possibly TRBD1 (6 bases). The ends were cut back, 5 bases at V and 1 base at J, with 18 bases in the middle. The CDR3 length is 17 residues. CDR3 protein: CASSPNTGSWSNQPQHF. The CDR3 nucleotides read TGTGCCAGCAGTCCGAATACAGGGTCGTGGAGCAATCAGCCCCAGCATTTT.

This chain links TRBV20-1 with TRBJ2-4, with D possibly matching TRBD2 (5 bases). CDR1 is DFQATT and CDR2 is SNEGSKA in the germline V gene (reference sequence). CDR3 length: 13 residues. V lost 5 bases and J lost 9, with 17 bases in between. The CDR3 sequence is CSAPPGVGSIQYF. The CDR3 DNA is TGCAGTGCTCCCCCCGGGGTAGGGAGCATTCAGTACTTC.

This clonotype was counted only a few times. The chain is built from TRBV20-1 and TRBJ2-1; the D gene is possibly TRBD2 (6 bases). In germline, CDR1 is DFQATT, CDR2 SNEGSKA (reference sequence). The CDR3 runs to 17 residues. V lost 2 bases and J lost 0, with 17 bases in between. CDR3 region: CSARIQGGKISYNEQFF. Written as DNA, the CDR3 is TGCAGTGCTAGAATCCAGGGCGGGAAGATCTCCTACAATGAGCAGTTCTTC.

This clonotype has just a few counts. With a much larger clone just one base away, this may be a read error. The V and J genes are TRBV14 and TRBJ2-3, with a weak D call TRBD1 (5 bases). The germline V gene has CDR1 SGHDN and CDR2 FVKESK. CDR3 length equals 15 residues. The CDR3 protein is CASSQVTTSTGTQYF. CDR3 sequence (DNA): TGTGCCAGCAGCCAAGTTACAACGAGCACAGGTACGCAGTATTTT.

The chain is built from TRBV7-2 and TRBJ1-1; weak D call: TRBD1 (6 bases). CDR1 SGHTA and CDR2 FQGNSA come from the germline V gene. The V end lost 5 bases, the J end lost 5 bases, and 15 bases lay between the germline ends. The CDR3 loop spans 14 amino acids. The CDR3 region is CASSHGQWGTEAFF. CDR3 DNA sequence: TGTGCCAGCAGCCACGGACAGTGGGGGACTGAAGCTTTCTTT.

The table lists this clonotype with a few counts. This sequence joins TRBV6-5 and TRBJ1-5; a possible D gene is TRBD1 (5 bases). Germline CDR1 and CDR2: MNHEY and SVGAGI. The CDR3 is made up of 14 amino acids. The V end lost 6 bases, the J end lost 6 bases, and 15 bases lay between the germline ends. CDR3 loop: CASSSGQGAQPQHF. Written as DNA, the CDR3 is TGTGCCAGCAGCTCGGGGCAGGGCGCTCAGCCCCAGCATTTT.

This clonotype showed up just a few times. This rearrangement joins TRBV29-1 to TRBJ2-5; D is tentatively TRBD1 or TRBD2 (6 bases each). The CDR3 has 16 amino acids. Germline V gene lookup returns CDR1 SQVTM and CDR2 ANQGSEA. V shed 2 bases and J shed 2 bases, with 18 bases lying between them. As DNA, the CDR3 is TGCAGCGTTGAACTGGGGGGCATCCCCCCACAAGAGACCCAGTACTTC. Translating gives CSVELGGIPPQETQYF.

This clonotype has a handful of counts. The chain employs TRBV5-1 and TRBJ2-2, with 10 bases aligning to TRBD2. With V trimmed by 5 bases and J by 3 bases, 7 bases remained unmatched. Germline-derived CDR1 and CDR2 are SGHRS and YFSETQ. This CDR3 comprises 16 residues. The CDR3 is CASSFHLAGDTGELFF. CDR3 DNA: TGCGCCAGCAGTTTCCACCTAGCGGGAGACACCGGGGAGCTGTTTTTT.

This chain joins TRBV12-1 and TRBJ2-3; the table gives TRBD1 as D, unverified against the DNA. TRBV12-1 constitutes a pseudogene. The CDR3 contains 15 residues. The CDR3 sequence is CASSEDRPGADTQYF. CDR3 bases: TGTGCCAGCAGCGAAGACAGGCCGGGGGCAGATACGCAGTATTTT.

J is TRBJ2-3 and V is TRBV19; TRBD2 matches 7 bases. The V gene's germline CDR1 is LNHDA and CDR2 SQIVND (reference sequence). The CDR3 covers 15 residues. V lost 1 base and J lost 2; bases outside the gene matches: 3. CDR3 protein: CASSIGGTNTDTQYF. Here the CDR3 DNA reads TGTGCCAGTAGTATAGGAGGGACTAACACAGATACGCAGTATTTT.

Many counts were recorded for this clonotype. V usage is TRBV29-1 and J usage is TRBJ2-7, with D tentatively TRBD1 (6 bases). The CDR3 totals 13 residues. V shed 7 bases and J shed 6 bases, with 19 bases lying between them. The germline V gene encodes CDR1 SQVTM and CDR2 ANQGSEA. In DNA, the CDR3 is TGCAGCGGGAGTTCTCAGGGGATTGGCGAGCAGTACTTC. Translating it yields CSGSSQGIGEQYF.

This clonotype appeared many times. The chain recombines TRBV29-1 with TRBJ2-3; possible D gene TRBD1, 6 bases. From germline, CDR1 is SQVTM and CDR2 ANQGSEA. The CDR3 sequence is 11 residues long. V was cut by 7 bases and J by 5 bases, with 10 bases left in between. CDR3 sequence (DNA): TGCAGCGGGGGGCCCCGAGATACGCAGTATTTT. Residues: CSGGPRDTQYF.

This clonotype was detected ten times or more. The rearrangement joins TRBV20-1 to TRBJ2-1; D gene unclear. Looked up from germline, CDR1 is DFQATT and CDR2 is SNEGSKA (reference sequence). The CDR3 sequence is 13 residues long. The V and J ends lost 7 bases and 7 bases respectively, with 17 bases between them. In DNA, the CDR3 is TGCAGTGTTCTGGAGCAGGCCTCGAATGAGCAGTTCTTC. Protein sequence: CSVLEQASNEQFF.

The chain links TRBV10-3 to TRBJ2-1; the match to TRBD2 covers 10 bases. CDR1 is ENHRY, CDR2 SYGVKD, per germline. This CDR3 spans 15 amino acids. Germline trimming cut 5 bases from V and 0 bases from J; bases unmatched to any gene: 1. CDR3 protein: CAISSSGSSYNEQFF. CDR3 DNA sequence: TGTGCCATCAGTTCTAGCGGGAGCTCCTACAATGAGCAGTTCTTC.

This clonotype appeared a few times. At one of its ends the junction is not consistent with the germline gene, which may arise from a read error. This rearrangement joins TRBV4-1 to TRBJ2-5; 7 nucleotides align to TRBD2. This CDR3 has 12 amino acids. Germline V CDR1 and CDR2: MGHRA, YSYEKL. The CDR3, as DNA: TGCGCCAGCAGCCCCAACGGGCGGGAGCGGTTCTTC. It encodes CASSPNGRERFF.

The rearrangement uses TRBV10-3 and TRBJ2-7; 7 bases line up with TRBD1. The CDR3 totals 14 residues. J was trimmed by 7 bases and V by 8 bases; bases with no gene match: 14. Per germline, CDR1 ENHRY and CDR2 SYGVKD. The CDR3: CAIRPSGTVKEQYF. In nucleotides, the CDR3 is TGTGCCATCCGCCCATCCGGGACAGTCAAAGAGCAGTACTTC.

The chain links TRBV5-1 to TRBJ2-1; 7 nucleotides align to TRBD1. Germline V gene lookup returns CDR1 SGHRS and CDR2 YFSETQ. V lost 4 bases and J lost 9; bases outside the gene matches: 7. The CDR3 covers 13 residues. CDR3 residues: CASSEQGLGEQFF. In nucleotides, the CDR3 is TGCGCCAGCAGCGAACAGGGGTTGGGTGAGCAGTTCTTC.